The T cell receptor beta chain described here comes from a study of T cell changes during pregnancy in multiple sclerosis. Trimming took 6 bases from V and 5 from J; bases not matched to a gene: 4. The CDR3 totals 15 residues. The table came from immunoSEQ multiplex PCR; TCRdb's copy has only in-frame clones and leaves some out. The table records about 20,000 clones, 80% to 90% of them present only once. The V and J genes are TRBV23-1 and TRBJ2-5; 15 nucleotides match TRBD2. TRBV23-1 is treated as an ORF (open reading frame) with a function not yet certain. Specimen: CD8+ T cells from peripheral blood mononuclear cells, collected after pregnancy. The sequence was obtained from a female donor in good health, enrolled as a control in a pregnancy study. The CDR3 sequence is CASSPGTSGGETQYF. The CDR3 DNA follows: TGCGCCAGCAGCCCCGGGACTAGCGGGGGGGAGACCCAGTACTTC.